A selection of T cell receptor beta chains follows, all from one sample in a study of blood T cell repertoires in COVID-19. The table came from immunoSEQ multiplex PCR; TCRdb's copy has only in-frame clones and leaves some out. The data show about 37,000 clones, around nine tenths seen once. The sample was peripheral blood. All receptors derive from a man between 65 and 85 years old with acute or convalescent COVID-19. The CDR3 runs from the conserved cysteine through the conserved F or W. D genes are given only for firm matches. Clone size is given for some rows only: seen once, a few or many times, or a class if the clone is expanded.

D	V	J	size	CDR3	DNA
-	TRBV7-9	TRBJ2-4	-	CASSFTQGLYF	TGTGCCAGCAGCTTCACGCAGGGGCTGTACTTC
TRBD1	TRBV5-1	TRBJ2-7	-	CASCRDRGYEQYF	TGCGCCAGCTGCCGGGACAGGGGCTACGAGCAGTACTTC
-	TRBV18	TRBJ2-7	-	CASSPPGSYEQYF	TGTGCCAGCTCACCTCCAGGCTCCTACGAGCAGTACTTC
-	TRBV30	TRBJ1-5	few	CAWAGGGNQPQHF	TGTGCCTGGGCTGGGGGGGGCAATCAGCCCCAGCATTTT
-	TRBV5-4	TRBJ2-7	-	CASSLGQGRVNEQYF	TGTGCCAGCAGCTTGGGACAGGGGAGGGTTAACGAGCAGTACTTC
TRBD1	TRBV6-2/TRBV6-3	TRBJ1-5	-	CASSYSTGNQPQHF	TGTGCCAGCAGTTACTCGACAGGGAACCAGCCCCAGCATTTT
TRBD1	TRBV13	TRBJ1-1	-	CASSFRTGGTEAFF	TGTGCCAGCAGCTTTCGGACAGGAGGGACTGAAGCTTTCTTT
-	TRBV7-2	TRBJ1-2	-	CASSLLVSNYGYTF	TGTGCCAGCAGCTTACTCGTATCCAACTATGGCTACACCTTC
-	TRBV19	TRBJ2-2	-	CASSIQYGTGELFF	TGTGCCAGTAGTATTCAATACGGGACCGGGGAGCTGTTTTTT
TRBD1	TRBV6-5	TRBJ2-2	-	CASSYADRANTGELFF	TGTGCCAGCAGTTACGCCGACAGGGCCAACACCGGGGAGCTGTTTTTT
TRBD1	TRBV19	TRBJ1-1	-	CASSGTQGTEAFF	TGTGCCAGTTCCGGAACACAGGGGACTGAAGCTTTCTTT
-	TRBV3-1/TRBV3-2	TRBJ1-1	-	CASSQAPGGGTEAFF	TGTGCCAGCAGCCAAGCACCAGGCGGGGGCACTGAAGCTTTCTTT
-	TRBV5-1	TRBJ2-2	-	CASSLQDRETGELFF	TGCGCCAGCAGCTTGCAGGACAGAGAGACCGGGGAGCTGTTTTTT
-	TRBV3-1/TRBV3-2	TRBJ1-5	-	CASSLGGPQHF	TGTGCCAGCAGCCTCGGGGGGCCCCAGCATTTT
-	TRBV5-6	TRBJ2-7	-	CASSYGTGTYSYEQYF	TGTGCCAGCAGCTATGGTACCGGGACTTACTCCTACGAGCAGTACTTC
-	TRBV6-2/TRBV6-3	TRBJ2-5	-	CASSQRQFRETQYF	TGTGCCAGCAGTCAACGACAGTTTCGGGAGACCCAGTACTTC
-	TRBV7-3	TRBJ2-6	medium-sized	CASSLDSSGANVLTF	TGTGCCAGCAGCTTAGACAGCTCTGGGGCCAACGTCCTGACTTTC
TRBD1	TRBV5-1	TRBJ2-7	-	CASSFVDRGGNEQYF	TGCGCCAGCAGCTTTGTGGACAGGGGCGGCAACGAGCAGTACTTC
TRBD2	TRBV19	TRBJ2-5	-	CASSAGTSGSETQYF	TGTGCCAGTAGCGCCGGGACTAGCGGGTCAGAGACCCAGTACTTC
TRBD1	TRBV30	TRBJ1-5	-	CAWSGQGDQPQHF	TGTGCCTGGAGTGGTCAGGGGGATCAGCCCCAGCATTTT
-	TRBV4-1	TRBJ1-4	-	CASSRWTFRFEKLFF	TGCGCCAGCAGCCGATGGACATTTAGGTTTGAAAAACTGTTTTTT
TRBD1	TRBV5-1	TRBJ1-4	-	CASSQRRQGNEKLFF	TGCGCCAGCAGCCAACGAAGACAGGGGAATGAAAAACTGTTTTTT
-	TRBV27	TRBJ1-6	few	CASSLFPTGSYNSPLHF	TGTGCCAGCAGTTTATTCCCGACAGGCTCCTATAATTCACCCCTCCACTTT
TRBD1	TRBV6-2/TRBV6-3	TRBJ1-5	-	CASSPPRGRGHQPQHF	TGTGCCAGCAGTCCCCCCCGAGGCAGGGGGCATCAGCCCCAGCATTTT
TRBD1	TRBV6-5	TRBJ1-4	-	CASSYQGQGLGEKLFF	TGTGCCAGCAGTTACCAAGGACAGGGGTTGGGGGAAAAACTGTTTTTT
-	TRBV9	TRBJ1-5	-	CASGGEHQPQHF	TGTGCCAGCGGAGGGGAGCATCAGCCCCAGCATTTT
-	TRBV5-1	TRBJ1-3	-	CASSLGSGENTIYF	TGCGCCAGCAGCTTGGGGTCAGGGGAAAACACCATATATTTT
TRBD2	TRBV10-3	TRBJ2-3	few	CAISFGLAVGADTQYF	TGTGCCATCTCTTTTGGACTAGCGGTGGGGGCAGATACGCAGTATTTT
-	TRBV6-6	TRBJ1-1	-	CASSVDRTNTEAFF	TGTGCCAGCAGTGTTGACAGGACTAACACTGAAGCTTTCTTT
-	TRBV28	TRBJ1-1	once	CASTLQGNTEAFF	TGTGCCAGCACCCTACAGGGGAACACTGAAGCTTTCTTT
TRBD1	TRBV27	TRBJ1-4	-	CASSHRDRHEKLFF	TGTGCCAGCAGTCACCGGGACAGACATGAAAAACTGTTTTTT
-	TRBV20-1	TRBJ2-5	-	CSASRGKETQYF	TGCAGTGCTAGTCGGGGGAAAGAGACCCAGTACTTC
-	TRBV2	TRBJ2-1	few	CASRLEEQFF	TGTGCCAGCCGACTCGAGGAGCAGTTCTTC
TRBD1	TRBV13	TRBJ2-7	once	CASSRGVTGGGYEQYF	TGTGCCAGCAGTAGAGGGGTGACAGGGGGCGGCTACGAGCAGTACTTC
-	TRBV9	TRBJ2-4	once	CASSAGHLAKNIQYF	TGTGCCAGCAGCGCGGGACATCTAGCCAAAAACATTCAGTACTTC
-	TRBV28	TRBJ1-1	once	CASRPQGLNTEAFF	TGTGCCAGCAGGCCCCAGGGCCTGAACACTGAAGCTTTCTTT
-	TRBV5-5	TRBJ2-6	-	CASSTPGGANVLTF	TGTGCCAGCAGCACACCGGGGGGGGCCAACGTCCTGACTTTC
-	TRBV28	TRBJ1-5	-	CASSDRGGEPQHF	TGTGCCAGCAGTGACCGGGGGGGTGAGCCCCAGCATTTT
-	TRBV25-1	TRBJ1-1	-	CASSEGGGETEAFF	TGTGCCAGCAGTGAAGGTGGAGGCGAGACTGAAGCTTTCTTT
-	TRBV11-3	TRBJ2-1	-	CASSRSGSVNEQFF	TGTGCCAGCAGCCGCTCGGGTAGCGTAAATGAGCAGTTCTTC
-	TRBV5-4	TRBJ2-3	-	CASSPARPTDTQYF	TGTGCCAGCAGCCCAGCGCGGCCCACAGATACGCAGTATTTT
-	TRBV10-3	TRBJ2-2	-	CATTREGNTGELFF	TGTGCCACAACTAGGGAAGGTAACACCGGGGAGCTGTTTTTT